This TCR beta chain was documented in a study of T cell repertoires in cytomegalovirus infection. TCRdb reanalysed the reads using MiXCR and keeps one entry per CDR3 protein. The table has roughly 920,000 distinct CDR3 sequences, under 40% seen once; the top ten hold under 15%. This clonotype has a count of ten or more. Antigen specificity is unknown. The sequence derives from a human donor in good health (CMV status not recorded). Some clones in this sample may be carry-over from other donors' samples. The sequencing here drew on cultured CD8+ T cells from PBMCs, taken from culture after CMV antigen stimulation.

The CDR3 bases are TGTGCCAGCAGCTTAGCTTCCCCAGATACGCAGTATTTT. Translated, it gives CASSLASPDTQYF. J is TRBJ2-3 and V is TRBV7-2; D is unresolved. Trimming pared 0 bases from V and 4 bases from J, leaving 5 bases between. The CDR3 contains 13 residues. The germline CDR1 and CDR2 sequences are SGHTA and FQGNSA. Full variable domain (rest looked up from reference TRBV7-2 and TRBJ2-3): GAGVSQSPSNKVTEKGKDVELRCDPISGHTALYWYRQSLGQGLEFLIYFQGNSAPDKSGLPSDRFSAERTGGSVSTLTIQRTQQEDSAVYLCASSLASPDTQYFGPGTRLTVL.